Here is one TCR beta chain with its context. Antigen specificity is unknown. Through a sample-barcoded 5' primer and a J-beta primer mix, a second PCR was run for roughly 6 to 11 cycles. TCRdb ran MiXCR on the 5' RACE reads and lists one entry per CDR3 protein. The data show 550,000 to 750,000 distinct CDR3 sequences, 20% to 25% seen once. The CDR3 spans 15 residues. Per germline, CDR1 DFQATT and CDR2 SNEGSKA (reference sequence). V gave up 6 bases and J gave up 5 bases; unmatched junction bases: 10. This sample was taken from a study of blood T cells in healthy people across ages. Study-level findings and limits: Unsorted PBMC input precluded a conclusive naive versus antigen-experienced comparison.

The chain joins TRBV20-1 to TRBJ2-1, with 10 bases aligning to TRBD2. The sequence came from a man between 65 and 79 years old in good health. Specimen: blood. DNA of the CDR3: TGCAGTGCACCGGGACTAGCGAGCTACGACAATGAGCAGTTCTTC. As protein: CSAPGLASYDNEQFF.